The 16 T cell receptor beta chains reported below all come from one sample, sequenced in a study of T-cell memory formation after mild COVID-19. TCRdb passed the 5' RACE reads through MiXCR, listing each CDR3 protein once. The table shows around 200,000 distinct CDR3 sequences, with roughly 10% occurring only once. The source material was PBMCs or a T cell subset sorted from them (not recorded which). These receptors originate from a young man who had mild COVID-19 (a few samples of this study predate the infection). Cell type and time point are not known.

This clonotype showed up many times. CDR3 sequence: CASSLGLTEAFF. The DNA of the CDR3 is TGTGCCAGCAGCTTGGGATTGACTGAAGCTTTCTTT. The rearrangement links TRBV7-9 to TRBJ1-1; D ambiguous. Germline V gene lookup returns CDR1 SEHNR and CDR2 FQNEAQ (reference sequence). Trimming shortened V by 3 bases and J by 5 bases, and 7 bases separated the two germline ends. CDR3 length: 12 amino acids.

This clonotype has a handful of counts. CDR3 sequence: CASSLANNRVHTEAFF. CDR3 in DNA: TGTGCCAGCAGTTTAGCAAATAACAGGGTTCACACTGAAGCTTTCTTT. The chain is built from TRBV12-3 or TRBV12-4 and TRBJ1-1, with a possible D match to TRBD1 (6 bases). This CDR3 spans 16 amino acids. With 0 bases removed from V and 3 bases from J, the gap between germline ends came to 14 bases.

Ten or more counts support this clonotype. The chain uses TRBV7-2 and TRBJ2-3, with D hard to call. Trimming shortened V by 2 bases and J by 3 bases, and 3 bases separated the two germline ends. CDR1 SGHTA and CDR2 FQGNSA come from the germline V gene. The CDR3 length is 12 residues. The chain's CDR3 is CASSLMTDTQYF. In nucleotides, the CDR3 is TGTGCCAGCAGCTTAATGACAGATACGCAGTATTTT. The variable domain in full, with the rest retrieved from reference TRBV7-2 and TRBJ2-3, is GAGVSQSPSNKVTEKGKDVELRCDPISGHTALYWYRQSLGQGLEFLIYFQGNSAPDKSGLPSDRFSAERTGGSVSTLTIQRTQQEDSAVYLCASSLMTDTQYFGPGTRLTVL.

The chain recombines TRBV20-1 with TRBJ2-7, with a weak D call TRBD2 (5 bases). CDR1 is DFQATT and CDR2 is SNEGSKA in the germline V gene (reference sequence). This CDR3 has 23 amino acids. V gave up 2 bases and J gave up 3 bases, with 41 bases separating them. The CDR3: CSARRLFPEGFEKLPAHFYEQYF. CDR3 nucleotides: TGCAGTGCTAGAAGATTGTTCCCAGAGGGCTTCGAGAAATTGCCAGCCCATTTCTACGAGCAGTACTTC.

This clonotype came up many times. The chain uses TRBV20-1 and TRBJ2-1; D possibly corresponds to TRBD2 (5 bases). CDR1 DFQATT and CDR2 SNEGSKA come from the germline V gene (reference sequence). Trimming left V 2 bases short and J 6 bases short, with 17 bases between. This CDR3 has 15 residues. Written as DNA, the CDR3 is TGCAGTGCTAGACCCATTGCGGGCGCGGGCAATGAGCAGTTCTTC. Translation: CSARPIAGAGNEQFF.

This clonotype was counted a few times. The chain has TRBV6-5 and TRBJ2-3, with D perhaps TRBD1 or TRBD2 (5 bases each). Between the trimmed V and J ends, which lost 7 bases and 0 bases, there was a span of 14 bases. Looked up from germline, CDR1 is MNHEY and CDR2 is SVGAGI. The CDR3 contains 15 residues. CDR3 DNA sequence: TGTGCCAGCAAATATCGAGGGACCAGCACAGATACGCAGTATTTT. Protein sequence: CASKYRGTSTDTQYF.

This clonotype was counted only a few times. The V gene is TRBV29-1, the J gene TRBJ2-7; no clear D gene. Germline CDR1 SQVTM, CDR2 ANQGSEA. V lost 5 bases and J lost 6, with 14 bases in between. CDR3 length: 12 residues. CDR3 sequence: CSVLLPSSEQYF. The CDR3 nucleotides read TGCAGCGTTCTCCTCCCCAGCTCCGAGCAGTACTTC.

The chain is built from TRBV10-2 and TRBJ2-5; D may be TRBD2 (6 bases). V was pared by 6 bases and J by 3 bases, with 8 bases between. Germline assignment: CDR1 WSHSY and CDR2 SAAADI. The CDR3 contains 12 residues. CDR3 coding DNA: TGCGCCAGCAGGATAGCGGAAGAGACCCAGTACTTC. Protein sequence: CASRIAEETQYF.

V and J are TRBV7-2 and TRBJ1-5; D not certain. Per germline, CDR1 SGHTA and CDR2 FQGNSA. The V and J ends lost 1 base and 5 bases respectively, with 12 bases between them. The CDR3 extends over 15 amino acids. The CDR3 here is CASSLDSVRDQPQHF. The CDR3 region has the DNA TGTGCCAGCAGCTTAGATTCGGTACGGGATCAGCCCCAGCATTTT.

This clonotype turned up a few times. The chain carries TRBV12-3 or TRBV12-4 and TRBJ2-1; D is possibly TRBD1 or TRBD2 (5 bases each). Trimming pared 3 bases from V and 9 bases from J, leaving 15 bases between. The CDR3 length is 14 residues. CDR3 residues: CASSFAGQGVEQFF. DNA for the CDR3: TGTGCCAGCAGTTTCGCGGGCCAGGGCGTTGAGCAGTTCTTC.

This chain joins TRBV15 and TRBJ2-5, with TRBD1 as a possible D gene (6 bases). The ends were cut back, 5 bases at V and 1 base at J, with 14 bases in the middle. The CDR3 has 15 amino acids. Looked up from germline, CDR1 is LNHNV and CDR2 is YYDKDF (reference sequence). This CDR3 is CATSGAGQPQETQYF. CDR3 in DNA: TGTGCCACCAGCGGAGCCGGACAGCCCCAAGAGACCCAGTACTTC.

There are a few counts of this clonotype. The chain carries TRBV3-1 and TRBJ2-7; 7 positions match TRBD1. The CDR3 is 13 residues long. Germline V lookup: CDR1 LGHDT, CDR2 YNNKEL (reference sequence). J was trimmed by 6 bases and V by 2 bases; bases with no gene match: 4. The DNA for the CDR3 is TGTGCCAGCAGCCAAAGGACAGGCCTCGAGCAGTACGTC. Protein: CASSQRTGLEQYV.

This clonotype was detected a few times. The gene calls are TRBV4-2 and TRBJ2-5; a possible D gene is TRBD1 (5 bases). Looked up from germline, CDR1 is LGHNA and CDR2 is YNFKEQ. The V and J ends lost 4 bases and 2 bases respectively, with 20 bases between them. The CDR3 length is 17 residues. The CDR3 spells CASSPTVTVSSQETQYF. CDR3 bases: TGTGCCAGCAGCCCGACAGTGACGGTATCGAGTCAAGAGACCCAGTACTTC.

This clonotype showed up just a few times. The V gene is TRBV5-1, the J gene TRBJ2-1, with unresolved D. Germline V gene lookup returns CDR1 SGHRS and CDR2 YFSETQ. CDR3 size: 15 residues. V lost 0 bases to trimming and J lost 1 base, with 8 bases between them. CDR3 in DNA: TGCGCCAGCAGCTTGGTCGTGGGGTCCTACAATGAGCAGTTCTTC. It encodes CASSLVVGSYNEQFF.

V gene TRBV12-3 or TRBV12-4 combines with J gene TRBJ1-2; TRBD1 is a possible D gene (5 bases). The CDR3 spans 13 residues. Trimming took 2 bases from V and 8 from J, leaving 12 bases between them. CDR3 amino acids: CASSLRGVQGYTF. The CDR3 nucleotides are TGTGCCAGCAGTTTAAGGGGAGTTCAGGGCTACACCTTC.

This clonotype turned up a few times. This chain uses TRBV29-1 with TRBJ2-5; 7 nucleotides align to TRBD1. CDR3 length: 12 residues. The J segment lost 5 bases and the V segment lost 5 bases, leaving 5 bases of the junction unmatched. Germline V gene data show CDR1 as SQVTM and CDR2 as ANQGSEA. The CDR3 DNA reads TGCAGCGTTCAACAGGGGTGGGAGACCCAGTACTTC. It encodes CSVQQGWETQYF.